This TCR beta chain was recorded in a study of regulatory T cells (dated by TCRdb to the late 2010s). Background on the whole study: Between CD3G-deficient patients and healthy controls, the study compared T-cell receptor beta repertoires in sorted regulatory T cells, conventional CD4+ T cells and CD8+ T cells.

Comments on this clone: The specificity of this receptor is unknown. Per-base quality was not reported, and no clone a single base away is much larger than it.

For the multiplex PCR, 52 forward TRBV primers and 13 reverse TRBJ primers were used, and amplification bias was corrected with both assay-based and computational methods. Within the immunoSEQ assay, multiplex PCR amplified rearranged TRB loci from genomic DNA. TRB amplicons were sequenced on an Illumina HiSeq platform. The authors' analysis ran thus. Custom algorithms error-filtered the raw sequences and aligned the raw sequences to reference gene sequences, after which the immunoSEQ online tools were used for analysis. Frequencies of productive and nonproductive TRB rearrangements were assessed among unique sequences as well as among total sequences. The likelihood of self-reactivity was estimated by examining two features, hydrophobicity and amino acid composition, of TRB CDR3 positions 6 and 7. For group comparisons, t tests, Mann-Whitney tests or two-way ANOVA were performed in Prism software. Drawn from immuneACCESS, this table holds only the in-frame rearrangements with V and J called that TCRdb kept. Clones are partly lost; checked studies trace under half to an unresolved V gene and leave the rest unexplained. That table furnishes V, J and clone size, whereas the DNA furnished D and trimming. In all, the sample holds about 17,000 clones, and about 92% of those were seen once. The ten top clones hold over 25% of the sample.

The germline V gene supplies CDR1 SGHAT and CDR2 FQNNGV. V is cut by 5 bases and J by 0 bases, and the space between the germline ends is 10 bases. The CDR3 starts with the cysteine, ends with the phenylalanine, and has 14 residues. Only the CDR3 part of the read is kept: 42 bases, read in frame from the first base. The paper's findings and limits, for the study overall: CD8+ T cells from patients showed a nonsignificant trend toward lower Shannon entropy than control CD8+ cells. Patient repertoires showed restricted unique TRB V-J pairs and skewed V and J gene usage, most marked in regulatory T cells.

Evidence of autoimmunity was present in all CD3G-deficient patients, and the autoimmunity was more severe in two of the patients. Patients were tested at ages ranging from 2 to 39 years, and reduced naive and increased memory CD4+ and CD8+ T-cell proportions were found in the patients. Roughly six individuals with CD3G deficiency made up the patient group. Patient samples and clinical data were obtained from an international physician network spanning the United States, Europe and Asia. Ficoll density separation was used to isolate peripheral blood mononuclear cells. CD3+ CD8+ CD4- T cells were isolated using a FACSAria cell sorter.

Sample: CD8+ T cells sorted from blood. The chain is made from TRBV11-2 and TRBJ1-2; TRBD1 could be the D gene, as 5 bases match. The origin of this receptor is a person under 35 with CD3G deficiency. Read as DNA, the sequence is TGTGCCAGCAGCCCCCGACAGACTAACTATGGCTACACCTTC. This yields the protein CASSPRQTNYGYTF.